This T cell receptor beta chain was found in a study of cytomegalovirus exposure and HLA in healthy donors. Study-level points and caveats: Earlier analysis looked at TCR beta V segments, and most were productive about 90% or about 30% of the time. For most TCR sequences rarity was the rule, although some public TCRs occurred in many donors.

V dropped 2 bases and J dropped 8; count of bases not matched to a gene: 5. Germline V gene data show CDR1 as ENHRY and CDR2 as SYGVKD. The CDR3 covers 13 residues. Donors likely had unrecorded immune exposures despite being nominally healthy when sampled. Concerning this clone itself: Its antigen is not identified.

Use of 60 Vbeta and 13 Jbeta primers characterized the PCR. Sequencing used immunoSEQ multiplex PCR; TCRdb keeps in-frame clones, though not all of them. The sample lists 150,000 to 200,000 clones; 80% to 85% were seen once. Sequenced material: PBMCs. V and J are TRBV10-3 and TRBJ1-2, with 7 nucleotides matching TRBD1. This clonotype originated in a woman aged 35 to 49 in good health and CMV-seronegative. This CDR3 reads CAISEVQGNGYTF. The CDR3 DNA reads TGTGCCATCAGTGAGGTACAGGGGAACGGCTACACCTTC.